What follows describes a single T cell receptor beta chain. The sample belongs to a study of T cells in Graves' hyperthyroidism and ophthalmopathy. RNA transcripts provided the source from which TCR beta CDR3 regions were amplified. The TCR CDR3 was amplified in a first-round RT-PCR using the HTBI primer set. TCRdb independently ran MiXCR on the multiplex PCR reads; one entry per CDR3 protein. The profile covers hundreds of thousands of distinct CDR3 sequences, with around a sixth appearing a single time and around 15% taken by the ten largest. The receptor's source is a woman aged 45-59 years with Graves' hyperthyroidism that later progressed to Graves' ophthalmopathy. The specimen sequenced was blood.

In nucleotides, the CDR3 is TGTGCCAGCAGCTTAGGTCCACCGCGCTATGGCTACACCTTC. It encodes CASSLGPPRYGYTF. The chain carries TRBV7-9 and TRBJ1-2; D gene unclear. The CDR3 spans 14 residues. CDR1 is SEHNR, CDR2 FQNEAQ, per germline (reference sequence). V was clipped by 1 base and J by 4 bases, with 10 bases between them.